The rows below give T cell receptor beta chains drawn from one sample of a study. TCRdb re-analysed the RT-PCR reads in MiXCR, keeping a single row per CDR3 protein. The sample holds 550,000 to 750,000 distinct CDR3 sequences, approximately 15% seen once. Sequencing was done on a sample of memory CD4+ T cells from blood. These receptors were collected from a female donor in good health, serving as a healthy control. The conserved cysteine and the conserved F or W are not part of the CDR3 here. Fields, in order: D gene, clone size, J gene, V gene, CDR3 protein. The D gene is left open where the match is weak. Expanded clones get a size class; other rows say once, few or many, or leave the size out.

>NA|few|TRBJ2-7|TRBV13
ASSLHFSPGYEQY
>NA|many|TRBJ1-2|TRBV29-1
SVELGGSGYT
>TRBD2|NA|TRBJ2-5|TRBV20-1
SAGNSGRAGQETQY
>TRBD1|NA|TRBJ1-2|TRBV4-2
ASSPSGQGAMGYGYT
>NA|few|TRBJ1-2|TRBV7-8
ASSSNPWGEGDGYT
>TRBD1|many|TRBJ2-5|TRBV29-1
SVERDRGLLETQY
>TRBD2|NA|TRBJ2-1|TRBV2
ASSLTGLAGVDEQF
>TRBD2|once|TRBJ2-1|TRBV29-1
SAGTSGRADTQF
>TRBD2|few|TRBJ2-2|TRBV9
ASSSMTSGRVEDGELF
>TRBD2|many|TRBJ2-7|TRBV5-1
ASTPTSGRIDEQY
>NA|NA|TRBJ2-7|TRBV18
ASSPPSRTYEQY
>NA|many|TRBJ1-3|TRBV6-5
ASSYSKIDTIY
>NA|NA|TRBJ2-1|TRBV4-3
ASSQDYRQALGEQF
>NA|NA|TRBJ2-1|TRBV4-2
ASSRGGPYNEQF
>TRBD2|many|TRBJ2-1|TRBV5-1
ASSPSLTSGGYNEQF
>NA|NA|TRBJ2-7|TRBV18
ASSPPSRGTYEQY
>NA|NA|TRBJ1-2|TRBV7-2
ASSYSGTYGYT
>NA|once|TRBJ2-1|TRBV19
ASSRGVPHEQF
>NA|few|TRBJ2-1|TRBV12-3/TRBV12-4
ASSNPIGGQGDEQF
>TRBD1|few|TRBJ2-2|TRBV28
ASRETGTGELF
>NA|NA|TRBJ2-1|TRBV5-4
ASSLGRGAGTYNEQF
>NA|NA|TRBJ1-5|TRBV5-1
ASSWDGTNQPQH
>NA|NA|TRBJ1-1|TRBV12-5
ASGLDSSGAEAF
>NA|NA|TRBJ2-3|TRBV30
AWRHKGSSDTQY
>NA|NA|TRBJ1-1|TRBV10-3
AISDGGTEAF
>NA|few|TRBJ1-1|TRBV7-2
ASSPRDGAEAF
>NA|NA|TRBJ1-2|TRBV9
ASSAHGGGSAHQNYGYT
>TRBD2|few|TRBJ2-1|TRBV3-1
ASSGTRSFNEQF
>TRBD1|few|TRBJ1-1|TRBV11-2
ASSRDRVKNEAF
>TRBD1|NA|TRBJ2-1|TRBV7-6
ASSASPGQVNNEQF
>NA|many|TRBJ2-3|TRBV7-6
ASSSADTQY
>TRBD1|few|TRBJ2-3|TRBV11-1
ASSLPRGTGGGTDTQY
>NA|many|TRBJ2-7|TRBV7-9
ASSLSSYEQY
>NA|few|TRBJ2-3|TRBV5-6
ASSSTRSADTQY
>TRBD2|few|TRBJ2-2|TRBV7-8
ASSLGGGLTGELF
>TRBD1|few|TRBJ2-2|TRBV20-1
SARGGDRDTNTGELF
>NA|NA|TRBJ2-1|TRBV4-3
ASSQDLHGSNEQF
>NA|many|TRBJ2-5|TRBV29-1
STTGADQETQY
>TRBD2|few|TRBJ2-3|TRBV6-1
ASSEAVAGGTDTQY
>NA|few|TRBJ1-4|TRBV20-1
SARVTGRNNEKLF
>NA|many|TRBJ1-6|TRBV4-1
ASSQDLGHPNSPLH
>NA|many|TRBJ2-7|TRBV6-5
ASSYSSDSYYEQY
>TRBD2|many|TRBJ2-7|TRBV5-1
ASSLATSGMSSYEQY
>NA|many|TRBJ2-1|TRBV12-3/TRBV12-4
ASSHSTDNEQF
>TRBD2|many|TRBJ2-1|TRBV4-2
ASSQLAGGLSYNEQF
>NA|many|TRBJ1-1|TRBV5-5
ASSPHQPGTTEAF
>NA|many|TRBJ1-2|TRBV5-1
ASSLVGQNYGYT
>TRBD2|NA|TRBJ2-2|TRBV7-2
ASSWTPLAGVGELF
>NA|NA|TRBJ2-1|TRBV5-1
ASRNRDFTYNEQF
>NA|many|TRBJ1-1|TRBV12-3/TRBV12-4
ASSIRARAGAF
>NA|NA|TRBJ1-2|TRBV9
ASSASGRTYGYT
>TRBD2|few|TRBJ2-7|TRBV11-2
ASSYSGGGPYEQY
>NA|NA|TRBJ2-5|TRBV11-2
ASSPNPQRRGETQY
>TRBD1|NA|TRBJ1-5|TRBV13
ASSRRTGDSNQPQH